This T cell receptor (beta chain) was captured by sequencing in a study of Ad26.COV2.S vaccination and SARS-CoV-2 variants. Indicated treatment: 15 to 20 received Ad26.COV2.S at low or high dose, single or two shots; 5 received placebo; per-sample allocation not given. Day 63 following the first vaccine or placebo injection was when the samples were taken. Study results and limitations: Vaccine and placebo recipients had comparable breadth of non-spike TCRs. Once vaccination had occurred, spike-specific CD8+ and CD4+ T cell responses reportedly showed substantial breadth. People given the vaccine had a wider spike-specific TCR breadth than placebo recipients did.

On this clone itself: Its target is unknown.

Assay: immunoSEQ multiplex PCR; the TCRdb copy retains only in-frame clones and omits some. This repertoire shows 200,000 to 250,000 clones, 70% to 90% found once; its top ten account for about 10%. Source: peripheral blood, taken in a trial of Ad26.COV2.S vaccine versus placebo. The receptor comes from a person between 18 and 60 years old who received the Ad26.COV2.S COVID-19 vaccine or a placebo.

The CDR3 loop is CASSILGPNYGYTF. In DNA form, the CDR3 reads TGTGCCAGTAGTATTCTGGGTCCTAACTATGGCTACACCTTC. This chain connects TRBV19 to TRBJ1-2; D not resolved. Per the germline V gene, CDR1 is LNHDA and CDR2 is SQIVND (reference sequence). This CDR3 contains 14 residues. The V end lost 3 bases, the J end lost 0 bases, and 8 bases lay between the germline ends.